Sequencing of this T cell receptor beta chain was carried out in a study of CD8+ T cells in alopecia areata. The overall study: Patients in the treated group were given tofacitinib by mouth, 5 to 10 mg twice a day. The study gave tofacitinib for 6 to 18 months, then 6 months off drug. Overall study results and limits: Scalp sample data also include resident alphabeta T cells from normal skin.

A remark on this clone: Its specificity is unknown. The junction differs from germline at one of its ends, possibly a read error.

Following extraction, RNA underwent reverse transcription to cDNA, which served as the sequencing template. Assay: immunoSEQ multiplex PCR; the TCRdb copy retains only in-frame clones and omits some. The sample lists more than 200,000 clones; less than 80% were seen once. The CDR3 runs to 12 residues. Germline V gene data show CDR1 as MNHEY and CDR2 as SMNVEV (reference sequence). The sample consisted of CD4+ T cells sorted from blood, taken at week 0. This chain uses TRBV27 with TRBJ1-1, with D perhaps TRBD1 (6 bases). The clonotype comes from a human donor with alopecia areata. CDR3 amino acids: CASSTGNSEAFF. CDR3 bases: TGTGCCAGCAGCACAGGGAACTCTGAAGCTTTCTTT.